A selection of T cell receptor beta chains follows, all from one sample in a study of blood T cell dynamics during melanoma immunotherapy. Sequencing was performed with immunoSEQ multiplex PCR; in TCRdb, only in-frame clones are kept and a portion is missing. The sample lists 15,000 to 20,000 clones, more than 85% occurring once. The sample consisted of blood, taken from a patient treated with checkpoint blockade. The source is a human donor with melanoma. Both conserved end residues are part of each CDR3. Fields, in order: CDR3 DNA, CDR3 protein, V gene, clone size, D gene, J gene, CDR3 length. D genes are given only for firm matches. Clone size is given for some rows only: seen once, a few or many times, or a class if the clone is expanded.

TGTGCCAGCAGTTACCTCACCCTCCGGGGAGGCCTTCTCAAAAACATTCAGTACTTC	CASSYLTLRGGLLKNIQYF	TRBV27	.	.	TRBJ2-4	19
TGTGCCAGTAGTATAGGTCTTGGGACAGGGGCGTACGAGCAGTACTTC	CASSIGLGTGAYEQYF	TRBV19	.	TRBD1	TRBJ2-7	16
TGTGCCAGCAGCCCCTCCGGGACTAGCTCCTACGAGCAGTACTTC	CASSPSGTSSYEQYF	TRBV5-4	.	TRBD2	TRBJ2-7	15
TGTGCCAGCAGCCCTCCGGGCCTTAACAATGAGCAGTTCTTC	CASSPPGLNNEQFF	TRBV11-3	.	.	TRBJ2-1	14
TGTGCCAGCAGTTCGAGACTAGCGGGGGTACGCTACGAGCAGTACTTC	CASSSRLAGVRYEQYF	TRBV6-5	.	TRBD2	TRBJ2-7	16
TGTGCCAGCAGCAGGGAGGGGGGCGGTTCCTACGAGCAGTACTTC	CASSREGGGSYEQYF	TRBV21-1	.	.	TRBJ2-7	15
TGTGCCAGCAGCCCCCAGGTAGGACAGCCCCAGCATTTT	CASSPQVGQPQHF	TRBV7-2	.	.	TRBJ1-5	13
TGTGCCAGCAGCTTGCCGATAACAGATACGCAGTATTTT	CASSLPITDTQYF	TRBV5-4	.	.	TRBJ2-3	13
TGTGCCAGCAGTAGCCGACAGGGGGTTAACTATGGCTACACCTTC	CASSSRQGVNYGYTF	TRBV6-5	.	TRBD1	TRBJ1-2	15
TGTGCCAGCAGGGCCCGACAGGGGGGGAACTATGGCTACACCTTC	CASRARQGGNYGYTF	TRBV6-6	.	TRBD1	TRBJ1-2	15
TGTGCCAGCACCATCGAGGGGAGGGGGCACACTGAAGCTTTCTTT	CASTIEGRGHTEAFF	TRBV5-6	.	TRBD1	TRBJ1-1	15
TGTGCCAGCAGTCCGGTAAGCGGGAGCCTCACAGATACGCAGTATTTT	CASSPVSGSLTDTQYF	TRBV27	.	TRBD2	TRBJ2-3	16
TGTGCCAGCAGATGGGACAGCTATAATTCACCCCTCCACTTT	CASRWDSYNSPLHF	TRBV6-5	.	TRBD1	TRBJ1-6	14
TGTGCCAGCAGCGTAGCTCGGTCAACTAGCACAGATACGCAGTATTTT	CASSVARSTSTDTQYF	TRBV9	.	.	TRBJ2-3	16
TGTGCCAGTAGTTTCCTGGGACTAGCGGGAGCTGGGGCCAACGTCCTGACTTTC	CASSFLGLAGAGANVLTF	TRBV19	.	TRBD2	TRBJ2-6	18
TGCGCCAGCAGCCAGGGCGTGACATTGAGCAATCAGCCCCAGCATTTT	CASSQGVTLSNQPQHF	TRBV4-1	few	.	TRBJ1-5	16
TGTGCCAGCAGTTTAGGGGGCCCAAGTGAAAAACTGTTTTTT	CASSLGGPSEKLFF	TRBV28	.	.	TRBJ1-4	14